This passage covers 21 T cell receptor beta chains from one sample sequenced in a study of blood T cell repertoires in COVID-19. Assay: immunoSEQ multiplex PCR; the TCRdb copy retains only in-frame clones and omits some. Among about 190,000 clones listed, roughly 80% were seen once. Material for sequencing was peripheral blood. All receptors come from a human donor in a cohort sampled during active COVID-19.

The gene calls are TRBV11-2 and TRBJ2-7; possible D gene TRBD1, 6 bases. The CDR3 totals 15 residues. Per the germline V gene, CDR1 is SGHAT and CDR2 is FQNNGV. V was trimmed by 0 bases and J by 6 bases, leaving 15 bases between them. The CDR3 coding sequence is TGTGCCAGCAGCTTAGAGTTTGACAGGTCCATCGAGCAGTACTTC. It is translated as CASSLEFDRSIEQYF.

The rearrangement uses TRBV30 and TRBJ2-5, with D possibly TRBD2 on 6 matching bases. The CDR3 loop spans 14 amino acids. Germline V lookup: CDR1 GTSNPN, CDR2 SVGIG (reference sequence). V was pared by 0 bases and J by 5 bases, with 13 bases between. Here the CDR3 DNA reads TGTGCCTGGAGTGTGTCGGGGGTTCTCGAGACCCAGTACTTC. The encoded protein is CAWSVSGVLETQYF.

This chain joins TRBV19 and TRBJ2-2, with a possible D match to TRBD1 (6 bases). The V gene's germline CDR1 is LNHDA and CDR2 SQIVND (reference sequence). V lost 7 bases and J lost 1, with 10 bases in between. This CDR3 is 14 amino acids long. In DNA, the CDR3 is TGTGCCAGTACCGGGACAATGAACACCGGGGAGCTGTTTTTT. This gives the protein CASTGTMNTGELFF.

The chain has TRBV3-1 (or the pseudogene TRBV3-2) and TRBJ1-5; D unclear. Trimming left V 4 bases short and J 2 bases short, with 9 bases between. CDR1 LGHDT and CDR2 YNNKEL come from the germline V gene (reference sequence). The CDR3 contains 14 residues. The CDR3 region has the DNA TGTGCCAGCAGCCCTACTCTGGGCAATCAGCCCCAGCATTTT. It encodes CASSPTLGNQPQHF.

This rearrangement joins TRBV9 to TRBJ1-4, with D possibly TRBD1 on 6 matching bases. Germline assignment: CDR1 SGDLS and CDR2 YYNGEE. CDR3 length: 14 residues. Trimming left V 3 bases short and J 4 bases short, with 10 bases between. The CDR3 reads CASSETGLNEKLFF. DNA for the CDR3: TGTGCCAGCAGCGAGACAGGCCTTAATGAAAAACTGTTTTTT.

This clone is a singleton in its sample. The chain employs TRBV19 and TRBJ2-4; no clear D. The V end was cut by 1 base, the J end by 1 base, with 11 bases between. Germline V gene lookup returns CDR1 LNHDA and CDR2 SQIVND (reference sequence). The CDR3 contains 16 residues. In DNA, the CDR3 is TGTGCCAGTAGTATAGGGGTAGACTTCGCCAAAAACATTCAGTACTTC. Encoded protein: CASSIGVDFAKNIQYF.

The rearrangement uses TRBV7-2 and TRBJ2-5; weak D call: TRBD1 (6 bases). The CDR3 totals 14 residues. Germline CDR1 reads SGHTA; CDR2 reads FQGNSA. V was cut by 5 bases and J by 7 bases, with 17 bases left in between. For the CDR3, the DNA is TGTGCCAGCAGCATCGACAGGTCCGGAGGGACCCAGTACTTC. This translates into CASSIDRSGGTQYF. Looking up the rest from reference TRBV7-2 and TRBJ2-5 gives the full variable domain: GAGVSQSPSNKVTEKGKDVELRCDPISGHTALYWYRQSLGQGLEFLIYFQGNSAPDKSGLPSDRFSAERTGGSVSTLTIQRTQQEDSAVYLCASSIDRSGGTQYFGPGTRLLVL.

This clone was seen more than once but under ten times. The rearrangement uses TRBV7-9 and TRBJ2-6; TRBD1 might be the D (6 bases). CDR1 and CDR2 (germline): SEHNR, FQNEAQ (reference sequence). The V end was cut by 6 bases, the J end by 0 bases, with 15 bases between. The CDR3 length is 17 residues. DNA of the CDR3: TGTGCCAGCAGAGAGGACAGTTTTCTCTCTGGGGCCAACGTCCTGACTTTC. This gives the protein CASREDSFLSGANVLTF.

This chain joins TRBV12-3 or TRBV12-4 and TRBJ1-5; no clear D. The CDR3 consists of 12 residues. V lost 7 bases and J lost 0, with 4 bases in between. The CDR3 loop is CASTYSNQPQHF. In DNA, the CDR3 is TGTGCCAGCACGTATAGCAATCAGCCCCAGCATTTT.

This chain uses TRBV28 with TRBJ2-7; 10 nucleotides agree with TRBD2. The germline V gene has CDR1 MDHEN and CDR2 SYDVKM. The CDR3 contains 18 residues. Trimming cost V 5 bases and J 3 bases; bases outside gene matches: 16. The CDR3 spells CASSPTLGGASGSYEQYF. As DNA, the CDR3 is TGTGCCAGCAGTCCGACTTTGGGGGGGGCTAGCGGGAGCTACGAGCAGTACTTC.

The rearrangement joins TRBV14 to TRBJ1-1; 12 positions agree with TRBD1. Germline CDR1 reads SGHDN; CDR2 reads FVKESK. CDR3 length: 14 residues. With V trimmed by 4 bases and J by 9 bases, 6 bases remained unmatched. The CDR3 bases are TGTGCCAGCAGCCCGGGACAGGGGGCATTGAAAGCTTTCTTT. Protein: CASSPGQGALKAFF.

The chain has TRBV28 and TRBJ1-5; D is perhaps TRBD1 (6 bases). The CDR3 runs 15 residues. Trimming removed 4 bases from V and 0 bases from J, with 10 bases in between. The germline V gene has CDR1 MDHEN and CDR2 SYDVKM. The CDR3: CASSWPGDSNQPQHF. For the CDR3, the DNA is TGTGCCAGCAGTTGGCCAGGGGATAGCAATCAGCCCCAGCATTTT.

The chain uses TRBV7-9 and TRBJ1-4; perhaps TRBD1 as D (5 bases). Germline assignment: CDR1 SEHNR and CDR2 FQNEAQ (reference sequence). The CDR3 contains 15 residues. V lost 3 bases and J 5 bases, leaving 13 bases between the germline ends. The CDR3 DNA sequence: TGTGCCAGCAGCTTCTTGGCGGGGGAAAATGAAAAACTGTTTTTT. This sequence encodes CASSFLAGENEKLFF.

CDR3 protein: CASSLATGDSTDTQYF. CDR3 bases: TGTGCCAGCAGCTTAGCGACGGGAGATTCCACAGATACGCAGTATTTT. The chain links TRBV7-6 to TRBJ2-3, with D tentatively TRBD2 (6 bases). The CDR3 consists of 16 residues. V lost 0 bases to trimming and J lost 2 bases, with 12 bases between them. Germline assignment: CDR1 SGHVS and CDR2 FNYEAQ.

The gene calls are TRBV5-8 and TRBJ1-1; a weak D match, TRBD1 (6 bases). There are 15 residues in the CDR3. With 4 bases removed from V and 0 bases from J, the gap between germline ends came to 13 bases. Per germline, CDR1 SGHTS and CDR2 YDEGEE. As DNA, the CDR3 is TGTGCCAGCAGCCGCAGGGGACTAATGAACACTGAAGCTTTCTTT. This encodes CASSRRGLMNTEAFF.

The genes are TRBV5-1 and TRBJ2-4, with TRBD2 matching over 12 bases. Looked up from germline, CDR1 is SGHRS and CDR2 is YFSETQ. The CDR3 spans 19 residues. V lost 0 bases and J lost 6; bases outside the gene matches: 13. In DNA, the CDR3 is TGCGCCAGCAGCTTGGCTACTAGCGGGGGGTACCTGACCGGAAACATTCAGTACTTC. Translated, it gives CASSLATSGGYLTGNIQYF.

CDR3 residues: CSIRQIMAETQYF. CDR3 DNA: TGCAGCATACGACAGATTATGGCGGAGACCCAGTACTTC. This chain connects TRBV29-1 to TRBJ2-5; maybe TRBD1 (5 bases). V was cut by 8 bases and J by 5 bases, with 18 bases left in between. Germline CDR1 and CDR2: SQVTM and ANQGSEA. The CDR3 covers 13 residues.

This rearrangement joins TRBV3-1 (or the pseudogene TRBV3-2) to TRBJ1-6; D not resolved. The CDR3 contains 15 residues. The V and J ends lost 2 bases and 9 bases respectively, with 14 bases between them. From germline, CDR1 is LGHDT and CDR2 YNNKEL (reference sequence). This CDR3 is CASSQYRVGGSPLHF. Written as DNA, the CDR3 is TGTGCCAGCAGCCAATACCGGGTAGGAGGTTCACCCCTCCACTTT.

The V call is TRBV14, the J call TRBJ2-5; D unresolved. The V end was cut by 1 base, the J end by 5 bases, with 5 bases between. The CDR3 runs to 12 residues. Germline-derived CDR1 and CDR2 are SGHDN and FVKESK. For the CDR3, the DNA is TGTGCCAGCAGCCAAGCCCGGGAGACCCAGTACTTC. Translating it yields CASSQARETQYF. Using reference TRBV14 and TRBJ2-5 for the parts outside the CDR3, the full variable domain is EAGVTQFPSHSVIEKGQTVTLRCDPISGHDNLYWYRRVMGKEIKFLLHFVKESKQDESGMPNNRFLAERTGGTYSTLKVQPAELEDSGVYFCASSQARETQYFGPGTRLLVL.

The chain employs TRBV9 and TRBJ2-2, with 8 bases identical to TRBD1. V lost 3 bases to trimming and J lost 4 bases; unmatched junction nucleotides: 8. The CDR3 is 16 residues long. Germline CDR1 is SGDLS and CDR2 is YYNGEE. CDR3 protein: CASSATGGLGTGELFF. Here the CDR3 DNA reads TGTGCCAGCAGCGCTACAGGGGGTCTCGGCACCGGGGAGCTGTTTTTT.

J is TRBJ1-2 and V is TRBV7-9; 9 positions match TRBD1. Germline CDR1 and CDR2: SEHNR and FQNEAQ (reference sequence). J was trimmed by 2 bases and V by 0 bases; bases with no gene match: 4. The length of the CDR3 is 16 residues. DNA for the CDR3: TGTGCCAGCAGCTTAGCGTCCGGGACAGGGAACTATGGCTACACCTTC. It specifies CASSLASGTGNYGYTF.